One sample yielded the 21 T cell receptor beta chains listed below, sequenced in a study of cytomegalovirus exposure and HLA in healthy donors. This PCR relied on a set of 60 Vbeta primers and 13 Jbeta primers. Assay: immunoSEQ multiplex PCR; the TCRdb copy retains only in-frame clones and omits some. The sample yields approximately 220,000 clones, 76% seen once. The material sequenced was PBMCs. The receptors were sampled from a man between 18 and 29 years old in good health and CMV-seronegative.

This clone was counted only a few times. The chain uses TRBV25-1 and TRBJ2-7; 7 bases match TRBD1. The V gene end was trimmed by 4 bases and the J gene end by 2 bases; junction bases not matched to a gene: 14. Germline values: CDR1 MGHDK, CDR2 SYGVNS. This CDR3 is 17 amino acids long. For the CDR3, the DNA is TGTGCCAGCAGTGCCAAAACCGGGACAGCAATCCCCTACGAGCAGTACTTC. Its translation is CASSAKTGTAIPYEQYF.

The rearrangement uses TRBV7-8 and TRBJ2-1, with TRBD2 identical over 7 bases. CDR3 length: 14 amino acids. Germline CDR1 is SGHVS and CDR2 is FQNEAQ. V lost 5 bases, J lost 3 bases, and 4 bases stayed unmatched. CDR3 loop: CASSPGLVYNEQFF. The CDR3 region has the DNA TGTGCCAGCAGCCCCGGACTAGTCTACAATGAGCAGTTCTTC.

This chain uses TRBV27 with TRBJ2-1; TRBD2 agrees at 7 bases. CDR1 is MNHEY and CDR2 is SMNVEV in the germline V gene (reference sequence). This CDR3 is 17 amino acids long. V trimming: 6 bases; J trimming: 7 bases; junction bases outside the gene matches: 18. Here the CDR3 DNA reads TGTGCCAGCAGCCTGTCTGGTGGGCGCGGGAGTTGGAATGAGCAGTTCTTC. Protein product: CASSLSGGRGSWNEQFF.

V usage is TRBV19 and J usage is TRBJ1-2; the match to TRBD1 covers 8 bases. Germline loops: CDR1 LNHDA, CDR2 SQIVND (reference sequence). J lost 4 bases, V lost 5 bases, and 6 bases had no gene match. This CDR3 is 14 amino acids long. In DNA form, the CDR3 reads TGTGCCAGTAGTCGGGACAGGTTCAGCTATGGCTACACCTTC. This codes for CASSRDRFSYGYTF. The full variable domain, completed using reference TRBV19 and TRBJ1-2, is DGGITQSPKYLFRKEGQNVTLSCEQNLNHDAMYWYRQDPGQGLRLIYYSQIVNDFQKGDIAEGYSVSREKKESFPLTVTSAQKNPTAFYLCASSRDRFSYGYTFGSGTRLTVV.

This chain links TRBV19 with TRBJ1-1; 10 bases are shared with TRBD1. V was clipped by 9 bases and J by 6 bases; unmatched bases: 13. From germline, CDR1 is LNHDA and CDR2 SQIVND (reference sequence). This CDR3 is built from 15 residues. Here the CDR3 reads CASGDLETGGAEAFF. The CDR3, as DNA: TGTGCCAGCGGTGACTTAGAGACAGGGGGCGCTGAAGCTTTCTTT.

CDR3 protein: CASSDPGRGDNSPLHF. The CDR3 nucleotides are TGTGCCAGCAGTGATCCAGGACGGGGAGATAATTCACCCCTCCACTTT. The chain recombines TRBV6-1 with TRBJ1-6; D is unclear. Trimming stripped 3 bases from V and 5 bases from J, with 14 bases between. CDR3 length: 16 amino acids. CDR1 and CDR2 from the germline V gene are MNHNS and SASEGT.

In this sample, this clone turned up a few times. CDR3 residues: CASSQQGTPNTEAFF. CDR3 bases: TGCGCCAGCAGTCAACAGGGGACCCCGAACACTGAAGCTTTCTTT. The rearrangement joins TRBV23-1 to TRBJ1-1; D possibly corresponds to TRBD1 (6 bases). TRBV23-1 is filed as an ORF, its function uncertain. Deletions cut 2 bases from V and 1 base from J, with 11 bases between. This CDR3 is built from 15 residues.

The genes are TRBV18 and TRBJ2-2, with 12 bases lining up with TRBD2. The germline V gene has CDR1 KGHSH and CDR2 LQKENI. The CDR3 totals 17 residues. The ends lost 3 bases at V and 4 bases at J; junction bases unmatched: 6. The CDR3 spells CASSPDRLAGVTGELFF. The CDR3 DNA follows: TGTGCCAGCTCACCGGATAGACTAGCGGGAGTCACCGGGGAGCTGTTTTTT.

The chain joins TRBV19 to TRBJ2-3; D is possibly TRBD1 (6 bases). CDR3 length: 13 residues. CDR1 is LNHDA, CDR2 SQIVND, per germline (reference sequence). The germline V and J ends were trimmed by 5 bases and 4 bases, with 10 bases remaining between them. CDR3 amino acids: CASSFNRADTQYF. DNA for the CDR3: TGTGCCAGTAGTTTTAACAGGGCAGATACGCAGTATTTT.

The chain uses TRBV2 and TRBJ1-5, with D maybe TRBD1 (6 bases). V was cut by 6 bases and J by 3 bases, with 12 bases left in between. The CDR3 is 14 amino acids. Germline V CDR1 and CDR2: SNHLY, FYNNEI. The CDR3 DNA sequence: TGTGCCAGCAGGGGACGACAGGTCAATCAGCCCCAGCATTTT. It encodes CASRGRQVNQPQHF.

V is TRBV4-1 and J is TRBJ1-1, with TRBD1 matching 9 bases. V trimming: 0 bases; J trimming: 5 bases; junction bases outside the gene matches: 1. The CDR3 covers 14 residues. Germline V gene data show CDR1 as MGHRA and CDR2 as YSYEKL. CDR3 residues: CASSQEGQGTEAFF. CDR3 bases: TGCGCCAGCAGCCAAGAGGGACAGGGTACTGAAGCTTTCTTT.

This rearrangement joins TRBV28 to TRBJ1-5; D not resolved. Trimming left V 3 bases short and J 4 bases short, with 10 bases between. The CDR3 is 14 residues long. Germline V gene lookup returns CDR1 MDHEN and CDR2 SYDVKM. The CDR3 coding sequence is TGTGCCAGCAGTTTTGCGGGAATGAATCAGCCCCAGCATTTT. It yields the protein CASSFAGMNQPQHF.

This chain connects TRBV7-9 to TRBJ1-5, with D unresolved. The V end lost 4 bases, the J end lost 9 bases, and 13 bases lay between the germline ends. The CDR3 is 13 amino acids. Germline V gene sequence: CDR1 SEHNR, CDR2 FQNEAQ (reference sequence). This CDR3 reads CASSSLYTGPQHF. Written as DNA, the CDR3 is TGTGCCAGCAGCTCCCTATACACGGGGCCCCAGCATTTT.

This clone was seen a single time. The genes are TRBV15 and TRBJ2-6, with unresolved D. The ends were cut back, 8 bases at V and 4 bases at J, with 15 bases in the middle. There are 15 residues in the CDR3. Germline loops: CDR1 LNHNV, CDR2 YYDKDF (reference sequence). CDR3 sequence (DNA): TGTGCCACCCAGCCGAGCATCGGGGGGGCCAACGTCCTGACTTTC. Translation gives CATQPSIGGANVLTF.

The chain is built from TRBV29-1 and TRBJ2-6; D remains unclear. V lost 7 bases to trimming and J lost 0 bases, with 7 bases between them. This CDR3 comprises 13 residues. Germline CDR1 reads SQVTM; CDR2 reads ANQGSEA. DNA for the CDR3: TGCAGCGCGTCACACTCTGGGGCCAACGTCCTGACTTTC. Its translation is CSASHSGANVLTF.

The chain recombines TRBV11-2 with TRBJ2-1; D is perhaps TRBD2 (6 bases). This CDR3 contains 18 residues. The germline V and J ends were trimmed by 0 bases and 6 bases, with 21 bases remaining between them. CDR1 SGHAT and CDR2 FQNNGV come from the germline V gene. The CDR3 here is CASSLDRVGLARINEQFF. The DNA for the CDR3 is TGTGCCAGCAGCTTAGATAGGGTAGGGCTAGCGAGAATCAATGAGCAGTTCTTC.

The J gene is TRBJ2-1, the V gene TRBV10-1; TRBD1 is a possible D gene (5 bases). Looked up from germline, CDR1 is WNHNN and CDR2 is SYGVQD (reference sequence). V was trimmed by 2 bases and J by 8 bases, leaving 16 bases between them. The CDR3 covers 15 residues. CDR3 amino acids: CASSERAFGAHEQFF. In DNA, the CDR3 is TGCGCCAGCAGTGAGCGGGCGTTTGGGGCGCATGAGCAGTTCTTC.

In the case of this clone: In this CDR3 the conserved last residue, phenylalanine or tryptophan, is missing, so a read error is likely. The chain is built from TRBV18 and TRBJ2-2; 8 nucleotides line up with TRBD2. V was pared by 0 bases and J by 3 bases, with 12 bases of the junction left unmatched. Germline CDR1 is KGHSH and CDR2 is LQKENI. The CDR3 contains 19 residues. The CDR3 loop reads CASSPPLAIAGRHTGELFI. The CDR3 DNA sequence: TGTGCCAGCTCACCACCGTTAGCTATAGCGGGGCGACACACCGGGGAGCTGTTTATT.

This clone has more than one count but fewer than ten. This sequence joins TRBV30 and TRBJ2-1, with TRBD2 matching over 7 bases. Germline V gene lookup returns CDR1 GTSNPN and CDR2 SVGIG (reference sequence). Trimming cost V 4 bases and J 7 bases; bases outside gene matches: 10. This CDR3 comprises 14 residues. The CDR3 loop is CAWTSGPPGNEQFF. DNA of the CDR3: TGTGCCTGGACTAGCGGTCCGCCGGGGAATGAGCAGTTCTTC.

Written as DNA, the CDR3 is TGTGCCAGCAGCCGCAGCCTCGGAGCGACAGATACGCAGTATTTT. Its translation is CASSRSLGATDTQYF. V usage is TRBV2 and J usage is TRBJ2-3; D is unresolved. This CDR3 is 15 amino acids long. V was cut by 6 bases and J by 3 bases, with 16 bases left in between. The germline gives CDR1 SNHLY, CDR2 FYNNEI.

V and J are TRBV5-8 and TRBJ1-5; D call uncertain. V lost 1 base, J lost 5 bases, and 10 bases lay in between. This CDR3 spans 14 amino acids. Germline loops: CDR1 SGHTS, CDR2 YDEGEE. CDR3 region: CASSLTERDQPQHF. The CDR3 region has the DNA TGTGCCAGCAGCTTGACGGAGAGGGATCAGCCCCAGCATTTT.